The clone carrying this T cell receptor beta chain was picked up many times. Antigen unknown. This sample is drawn from a study of neurological immune-mediated disorders. General observations from the study: Sharing of CDR3 amino acid sequences among expanded clones across subjects was absent, suggesting private repertoires in all groups.

Synthesis of cDNA was carried out by template-switch 5'RACE. The reaction used 10-nucleotide random UMIs. From 15-18 subjects, each sequencing run yielded over 180 million TCR-beta sequences. TCRdb re-analysed the 5' RACE reads in MiXCR, keeping a single row per CDR3 protein. Here the sample spans around 65,000 distinct CDR3 sequences, around 5% being singletons. For the unsorted libraries, 2 million PBMCs stored at -80 C served as input. This sequence originates from a human donor with multiple sclerosis. The donor label of this sample is uncertain. Material for sequencing was PBMCs.

CDR3 protein: CASSAKDGLPQHF. In nucleotides, the CDR3 is TGTGCCAGCAGTGCAAAGGACGGTCTACCCCAGCATTTT. The genes are TRBV2 and TRBJ1-5; D unclear. The V gene's germline CDR1 is SNHLY and CDR2 FYNNEI. V lost 4 bases and J lost 10, with 14 bases in between. The CDR3 consists of 13 residues.